This T cell receptor (beta chain) was found in a study of beta chain features in type 1 diabetes. After removal of 1 base from V and 3 bases from J, the junction contained 6 bases not matched to a gene. Germline V gives CDR1 SGHRS, CDR2 YFSETQ. This CDR3 comprises 15 residues. Whole-study results and caveats: There were fewer insertions and more deletions at the VDJ junctions of type 1 diabetes patients.

Details on this clone: The antigen remains unidentified.

Investigators reverse transcribed all isolated RNA, so they sequenced expressed TCRB transcripts. Using immunoSEQ multiplex PCR, the repertoire was profiled, and TCRdb retains in-frame clones only, with some absent. The table has some 150,000 clones, roughly 53% seen once; the top ten hold over 0.4%. Sample: Tregs from blood. This chain connects TRBV5-1 to TRBJ2-7, with 8 bases aligning to TRBD1. This clonotype originated in a man younger than 35 in good health. The CDR3 DNA follows: TGCGCCAGCAGCTTGACAAGTACAGGGGGCTACGAGCAGTACTTC. It translates to CASSLTSTGGYEQYF.